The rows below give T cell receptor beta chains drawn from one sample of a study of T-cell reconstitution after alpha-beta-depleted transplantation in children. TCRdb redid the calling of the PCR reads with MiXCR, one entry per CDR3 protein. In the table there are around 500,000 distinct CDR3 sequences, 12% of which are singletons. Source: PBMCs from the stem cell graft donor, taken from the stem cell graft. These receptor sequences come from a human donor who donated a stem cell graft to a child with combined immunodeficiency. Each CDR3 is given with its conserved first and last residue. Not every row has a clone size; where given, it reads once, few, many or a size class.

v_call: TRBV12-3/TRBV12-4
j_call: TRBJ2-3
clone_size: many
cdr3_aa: CASSLSGTGYTDTQYF

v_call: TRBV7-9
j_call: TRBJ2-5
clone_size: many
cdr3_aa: CASSLGNPRETQYF

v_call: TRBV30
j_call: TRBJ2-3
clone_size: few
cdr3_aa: CAWSVQASTDTQYF

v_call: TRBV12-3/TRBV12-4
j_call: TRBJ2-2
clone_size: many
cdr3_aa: CASSLNRGRTGELFF

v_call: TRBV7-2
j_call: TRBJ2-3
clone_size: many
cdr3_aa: CASSSRTSGRPTDTQYF

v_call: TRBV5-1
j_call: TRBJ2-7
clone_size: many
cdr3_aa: CASSLEAASSYEQYF

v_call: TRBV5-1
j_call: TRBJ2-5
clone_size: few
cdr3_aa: CASSVPLTQETQYF

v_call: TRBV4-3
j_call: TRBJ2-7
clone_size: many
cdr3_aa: CASSARISSSEQYF

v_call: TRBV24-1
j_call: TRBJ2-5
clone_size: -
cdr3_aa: CATSDLRGGGETQYF

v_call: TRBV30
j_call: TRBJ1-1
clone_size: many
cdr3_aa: CAWRLPNTEAFF

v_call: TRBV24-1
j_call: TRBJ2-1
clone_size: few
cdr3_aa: CATSDPRQGRYNEQFF

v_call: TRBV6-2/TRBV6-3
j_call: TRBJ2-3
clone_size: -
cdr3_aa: CASSSNTLGQGLGTSGGTDTQYF

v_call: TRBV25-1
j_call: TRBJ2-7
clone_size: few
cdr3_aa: CASSEGGGPRYEQYF

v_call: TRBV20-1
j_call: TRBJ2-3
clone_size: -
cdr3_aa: CSAPLAGSTDTQYF

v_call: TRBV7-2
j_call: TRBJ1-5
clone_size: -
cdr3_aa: CASSLDRDNQPQHF